These 24 T cell receptor beta chains came from one sample sequenced in a study of T cells after yellow fever vaccination. TCRdb redid the calling of the 5' RACE reads with MiXCR, one entry per CDR3 protein. This table holds fewer than 450,000 distinct CDR3 sequences, 8.1% found once. The sequencing used PBMCs, collected roughly 47 days after the first yellow fever vaccination. The receptor source for this set is a man in his late teens or twenties who received the YFV17D yellow fever vaccine.

There are many counts of this clonotype. The chain employs TRBV7-2 and TRBJ2-7; TRBD2 aligns across 9 bases. With 4 bases clipped from V and 2 bases from J, the junction kept 0 bases outside the gene matches. CDR3 length: 13 amino acids. Germline V lookup: CDR1 SGHTA, CDR2 FQGNSA. CDR3 loop: CASSWTSAYEQYV. For the CDR3, the DNA is TGTGCCAGCAGCTGGACTAGCGCCTACGAGCAGTACGTC.

In nucleotides, the CDR3 is TGTGCCACCAGCAGAGATGTTGGCTGGGGGAACTATGGCTACACCTTC. Protein: CATSRDVGWGNYGYTF. The chain carries TRBV15 and TRBJ1-2; the D gene is possibly TRBD1 (5 bases). The CDR3 spans 16 residues. Germline loops: CDR1 LNHNV, CDR2 YYDKDF (reference sequence). Deletions cut 0 bases from V and 2 bases from J, with 13 bases between. The full variable domain, its missing parts supplied by reference TRBV15 and TRBJ1-2, is DAMVIQNPRYQVTQFGKPVTLSCSQTLNHNVMYWYQQKSSQAPKLLFHYYDKDFNNEADTPDNFQSRRPNTSFCFLDIRSPGLGDTAMYLCATSRDVGWGNYGYTFGSGTRLTVV.

The rearrangement joins TRBV7-3 to TRBJ2-3; no definite D call. Per germline, CDR1 SGHTA and CDR2 FQGTGA. Trimming took 0 bases from V and 2 from J, leaving 9 bases between them. This CDR3 has 15 amino acids. The chain's CDR3 is CASSLTSQFTDTQYF. As DNA, the CDR3 is TGTGCCAGCAGCTTAACGTCTCAGTTCACAGATACGCAGTATTTT.

CDR3 sequence reads: CSVAAGLNTEAFF. The CDR3 nucleotides are TGCAGCGTTGCGGCAGGACTGAACACTGAAGCTTTCTTT. V usage is TRBV29-1 and J usage is TRBJ1-1, with D uncertain. Trimming shortened V by 4 bases and J by 0 bases, and 9 bases separated the two germline ends. Per the germline V gene, CDR1 is SQVTM and CDR2 is ANQGSEA. CDR3 length: 13 residues.

This clonotype has just a few counts. This rearrangement joins TRBV20-1 to TRBJ2-1; TRBD2 matches 8 bases. The V and J ends lost 3 bases and 4 bases, in that order; junction bases with no gene match: 8. Germline-derived CDR1 and CDR2 are DFQATT and SNEGSKA (reference sequence). The CDR3 totals 15 residues. The CDR3 spells CSASSTSGTYNEQFF. The CDR3 bases are TGCAGTGCTAGTTCCACTAGCGGAACATACAATGAGCAGTTCTTC.

The table lists this clonotype with a few counts. The gene calls are TRBV7-3 and TRBJ2-4, with 7 positions matching TRBD1. Germline trimming cut 5 bases from V and 5 bases from J; bases unmatched to any gene: 9. The germline V gene encodes CDR1 SGHTA and CDR2 FQGTGA. The CDR3 length is 15 residues. The chain's CDR3 is CASSPSEGAENIQYF. CDR3 coding DNA: TGTGCCAGCAGCCCCAGTGAGGGGGCAGAAAACATTCAGTACTTC.

As regards this clonotype: The junction differs from germline at one of its ends, possibly a read error. J is TRBJ1-1 and V is TRBV6-2 or TRBV6-3; TRBD1 matches 10 bases. Per germline, CDR1 MNHEY and CDR2 SVGEGT. CDR3 length equals 14 residues. DNA for the CDR3: TGTACCAGCAGTCCGGACAGGGGGGTGACTGAAGCTTTCTTT. Translation: CTSSPDRGVTEAFF.

At least ten counts were recorded for this clonotype. V usage is TRBV11-2 and J usage is TRBJ1-2, with TRBD1 matching 9 bases. The CDR3 has 14 amino acids. V lost 5 bases and J lost 4; bases outside the gene matches: 5. CDR1 is SGHAT and CDR2 is FQNNGV in the germline V gene. The CDR3 is CASSPGQGRYGYTF. In DNA, the CDR3 is TGTGCCAGCAGCCCCGGACAGGGGCGCTATGGCTACACCTTC.

V is TRBV2 and J is TRBJ1-1, with D unclear. The CDR3 extends over 13 amino acids. Germline V gives CDR1 SNHLY, CDR2 FYNNEI. Trimming took 5 bases from V and 4 from J, leaving 11 bases between them. CDR3 region: CASSYEGITEAFF. In DNA form, the CDR3 reads TGTGCCAGCAGTTACGAGGGAATCACTGAAGCTTTCTTT.

The V and J genes are TRBV30 and TRBJ2-3; no definite D call. V was shortened by 8 bases and J by 6 bases, with 18 bases between the two germline ends. The germline CDR1 and CDR2 sequences are GTSNPN and SVGIG (reference sequence). This CDR3 contains 13 residues. CDR3: CAMGSTLADTQYF. For the CDR3, the DNA is TGTGCCATGGGCTCTACCCTTGCGGATACGCAGTATTTT. The variable domain in full, completed from reference TRBV30 and TRBJ2-3, reads SQTIHQWPATLVQPVGSPLSLECTVEGTSNPNLYWYRQAAGRGLQLLFYSVGIGQISSEVPQNLSASRPQDRQFILSSKKLLLSDSGFYLCAMGSTLADTQYFGPGTRLTVL.

This clonotype was detected only a few times. The V call is TRBV5-1, the J call TRBJ2-2; D remains unclear. Per the germline V gene, CDR1 is SGHRS and CDR2 is YFSETQ. With 3 bases removed from V and 0 bases from J, the gap between germline ends came to 3 bases. CDR3 length equals 13 residues. CDR3 in amino acids: CASSSSNTGELFF. CDR3 nucleotide sequence: TGCGCCAGCAGCTCCTCGAACACCGGGGAGCTGTTTTTT.

This clonotype was seen a few times. This chain uses TRBV12-3 or TRBV12-4 with TRBJ2-1; 11 bases map to TRBD2. The CDR3 is made up of 20 amino acids. J was trimmed by 3 bases and V by 3 bases; bases with no gene match: 16. CDR3 protein: CASSFHLPGLAAGGYNEQFF. DNA for the CDR3: TGTGCCAGCAGTTTCCATCTCCCGGGACTAGCGGCGGGGGGCTACAATGAGCAGTTCTTC.

The chain joins TRBV4-2 to TRBJ1-1; D not resolved. The CDR3 extends over 11 amino acids. The germline V and J ends were trimmed by 4 bases and 11 bases, with 11 bases remaining between them. Germline CDR1 is LGHNA and CDR2 is YNFKEQ. CDR3 DNA sequence: TGTGCCAGCAGCCCAGGCTTTGGGGCTTTCTTT. This sequence encodes CASSPGFGAFF.

This clonotype was observed at least ten times. V usage is TRBV7-6 and J usage is TRBJ1-5; possible D gene TRBD1, 6 bases. Germline CDR1 and CDR2: SGHVS and FNYEAQ. The CDR3 is made up of 15 amino acids. V dropped 5 bases and J dropped 4 bases, with 15 bases sitting between them. CDR3 sequence (DNA): TGTGCCAGCAGCCTATCCGGGACATCAAATCAGCCCCAGCATTTT. Translation: CASSLSGTSNQPQHF.

The DNA of the CDR3 is TGTGCCAGCAGCTTAGAGTCGGCCGATGAAGCTTTCTTT. Protein sequence: CASSLESADEAFF. The chain couples TRBV7-9 to TRBJ1-1, with unresolved D. Germline lookup yields CDR1 SEHNR and CDR2 FQNEAQ (reference sequence). The V gene lost 1 base and the J gene lost 7 bases, with 10 bases spanning the gap. CDR3 length: 13 residues.

This chain uses TRBV18 with TRBJ2-7, with D possibly matching TRBD1 (5 bases). V was pared by 1 base and J by 4 bases, with 11 bases between. CDR3 length: 14 residues. CDR1 and CDR2 from the germline V gene are KGHSH and LQKENI. CDR3 sequence reads: CASSPQGAKYEQYF. The CDR3 coding sequence is TGTGCCAGCTCACCACAAGGGGCAAAGTACGAGCAGTACTTC.

J is TRBJ1-1 and V is TRBV9; D is undetermined. Germline CDR1 SGDLS, CDR2 YYNGEE. There are 14 residues in the CDR3. V dropped 4 bases and J dropped 4 bases, with 14 bases sitting between them. For the CDR3, the DNA is TGTGCCAGCAGCCCTACTAGAGGGAGCACTGAAGCTTTCTTT. Protein product: CASSPTRGSTEAFF.

This chain links TRBV4-2 with TRBJ1-1; possible D gene TRBD1, 6 bases. The CDR3 is 14 residues long. Germline V gives CDR1 LGHNA, CDR2 YNFKEQ. Trimming took 5 bases from V and 2 from J, leaving 12 bases between them. The DNA of the CDR3 is TGTGCCAGCAGCTTCCCGACAGGCAACACTGAAGCTTTCTTT. Protein: CASSFPTGNTEAFF.

The J gene is TRBJ2-5, the V gene TRBV20-1, with 7 bases fitting TRBD2. V gave up 3 bases and J gave up 5 bases; unmatched junction bases: 9. The CDR3 contains 14 residues. The germline CDR1 and CDR2 sequences are DFQATT and SNEGSKA (reference sequence). The CDR3 sequence is CSASPGAGDETQYF. For the CDR3, the DNA is TGCAGTGCTAGCCCCGGGGCGGGGGACGAGACCCAGTACTTC.

This clonotype was detected only a few times. The rearrangement links TRBV5-1 to TRBJ2-2, with D possibly called TRBD1 or TRBD2 (5 bases each). CDR3 length: 15 amino acids. V gave up 0 bases and J gave up 4 bases, with 10 bases separating them. CDR1 and CDR2 from the germline V gene are SGHRS and YFSETQ. DNA of the CDR3: TGCGCCAGCAGCTTGGCCGAGGGGATCACCGGGGAGCTGTTTTTT. It is translated as CASSLAEGITGELFF.

V is TRBV30 and J is TRBJ2-5; unclear D gene. Germline V gene sequence: CDR1 GTSNPN, CDR2 SVGIG (reference sequence). This CDR3 contains 13 residues. The germline V and J ends were trimmed by 0 bases and 0 bases, with 5 bases remaining between them. In DNA, the CDR3 is TGTGCCTGGAGTGTACCTAACCAAGAGACCCAGTACTTC. It yields the protein CAWSVPNQETQYF.

This chain links TRBV7-2 with TRBJ2-7, with a possible D match to TRBD1 (6 bases). This CDR3 comprises 12 residues. Trimming shortened V by 8 bases and J by 3 bases, and 11 bases separated the two germline ends. Germline-derived CDR1 and CDR2 are SGHTA and FQGNSA. The CDR3 DNA sequence: TGTGCCAGCGGGACATGGGGCTACGAGCAGTACTTC. Its protein is CASGTWGYEQYF.

At least ten counts were recorded for this clonotype. The V and J genes are TRBV5-1 and TRBJ2-1, with no clear D. Germline CDR1 reads SGHRS; CDR2 reads YFSETQ. V lost 6 bases to trimming and J lost 5 bases, with 18 bases between them. The CDR3 covers 15 residues. The CDR3 sequence: CASTPRWAFNNEQFF. The DNA for the CDR3 is TGCGCCAGCACCCCTCGTTGGGCATTTAACAATGAGCAGTTCTTC.

At least ten counts were recorded for this clonotype. This CDR3 reads CASSLVGGLYTGELFF. CDR3 DNA: TGTGCCAGCAGCCTGGTCGGGGGGCTATACACCGGGGAGCTGTTTTTT. The chain uses TRBV5-5 and TRBJ2-2, with D perhaps TRBD2 (7 bases). CDR3 length equals 16 residues. V gave up 4 bases and J gave up 3 bases, with 16 bases separating them. Per germline, CDR1 SGHKS and CDR2 YYEKEE (reference sequence).